Following are 4 T cell receptor beta chains from one sample sequenced in a study of blood T cell repertoires in COVID-19. Repertoires were generated with immunoSEQ multiplex PCR, while TCRdb's copy carries only in-frame clones and drops some. There are about 260,000 clones in the sample; roughly 86% occur only once, and roughly 9.8% lies in the top ten. The sequenced sample was peripheral blood. The receptors were gathered from a man between 40 and 49 years old who had recovered from COVID-19.

This chain joins TRBV30 and TRBJ1-6; no reliable D call. The CDR3 spans 13 residues. Trimming took 8 bases from V and 7 from J, leaving 15 bases between them. The germline gives CDR1 GTSNPN, CDR2 SVGIG (reference sequence). This CDR3 reads CALRAAFNSPLHF. DNA for the CDR3: TGTGCCCTGAGGGCAGCGTTCAATTCACCCCTCCACTTT.

This chain joins TRBV6-2 or TRBV6-3 and TRBJ1-5; 11 bases match TRBD1. This CDR3 has 16 residues. Per the germline V gene, CDR1 is MNHEY and CDR2 is SVGEGT. Trimming at V came to 5 bases and at J to 0 bases, leaving 3 bases not matched to a gene. CDR3 DNA sequence: TGTGCCAGCAGTGGGACAGGGGGAACTAGCAATCAGCCCCAGCATTTT. The encoded protein is CASSGTGGTSNQPQHF.

The J gene is TRBJ2-5, the V gene TRBV3-1 (or the pseudogene TRBV3-2); no firm D call. The CDR3 consists of 14 residues. Germline V CDR1 and CDR2: LGHDT, YNNKEL (reference sequence). V was clipped by 1 base and J by 3 bases, with 9 bases between them. For the CDR3, the DNA is TGTGCCAGCAGCCAAGCGATAGCTGAAGAGACCCAGTACTTC. Its translation is CASSQAIAEETQYF.

The chain links TRBV7-2 to TRBJ2-2, with D maybe TRBD2 (6 bases). The germline V gene has CDR1 SGHTA and CDR2 FQGNSA. This CDR3 comprises 15 residues. V lost 3 bases and J lost 9, with 17 bases in between. CDR3 residues: CASSFPGTWNRELFF. The CDR3 bases are TGTGCCAGCAGCTTCCCCGGGACTTGGAACCGGGAGCTGTTTTTT.